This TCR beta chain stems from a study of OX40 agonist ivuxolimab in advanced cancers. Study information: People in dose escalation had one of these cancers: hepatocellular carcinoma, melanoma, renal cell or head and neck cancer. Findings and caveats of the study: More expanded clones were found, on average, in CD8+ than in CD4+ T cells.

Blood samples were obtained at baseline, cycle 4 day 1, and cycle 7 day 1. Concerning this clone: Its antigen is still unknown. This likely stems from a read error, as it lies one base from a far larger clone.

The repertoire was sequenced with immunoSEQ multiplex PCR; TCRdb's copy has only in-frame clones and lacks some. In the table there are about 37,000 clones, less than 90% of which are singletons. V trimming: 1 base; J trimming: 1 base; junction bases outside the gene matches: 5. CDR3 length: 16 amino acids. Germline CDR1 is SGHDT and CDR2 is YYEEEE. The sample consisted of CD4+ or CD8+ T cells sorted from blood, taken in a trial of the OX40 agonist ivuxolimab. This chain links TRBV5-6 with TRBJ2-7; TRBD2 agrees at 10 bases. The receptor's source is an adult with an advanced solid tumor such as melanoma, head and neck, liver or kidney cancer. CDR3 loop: CASSLSVAGGSYEQYF. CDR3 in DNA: TGTGCCAGCAGCTTGTCCGTAGCGGGGGGATCCTACGAGCAGTACTTC.